The following is a T cell receptor (beta chain) sequence with its context. Germline CDR1 is LNHDA and CDR2 is SQIVND (reference sequence). Trimming left V 7 bases short and J 6 bases short, with 19 bases between. CDR3 length: 16 residues. The entry originates in a study of T cell responses to AZD1222 COVID-19 vaccine. The data were produced by immunoSEQ multiplex PCR, yet TCRdb's version contains in-frame clones alone and is incomplete. The data contain 50,000 to 65,000 clones, less than 90% of them singletons. The origin of this receptor is an adult who received the AZD1222 COVID-19 vaccine. V is TRBV19 and J is TRBJ1-6; D gene unclear. The specimen comprised peripheral blood, sampled 28 days after the second AZD1222 dose. CDR3: CASTPMGANFNSPLHF. The CDR3 nucleotides read TGTGCCAGTACCCCGATGGGAGCTAACTTTAATTCACCCCTCCACTTT.